This passage covers 21 T cell receptor beta chains from one sample sequenced in a study of T cell responses to AZD1222 COVID-19 vaccine. Assay used: immunoSEQ multiplex PCR; TCRdb lists only in-frame clones, some missing. The top ten hold approximately 4.6% of the sample, which has 100,000 to 120,000 clones, over 75% seen once. The sample consisted of peripheral blood, taken on day 0 of AZD1222 vaccination. Source of these receptors: an adult in good health.

Only one count was recorded for this clone. This chain joins TRBV19 and TRBJ1-5; no definite D call. The germline V gene encodes CDR1 LNHDA and CDR2 SQIVND (reference sequence). CDR3 size: 15 residues. Trimming cost V 0 bases and J 6 bases, with 12 bases left between them. The DNA of the CDR3 is TGTGCCAGTAGTATAGAGGCCTGGGTAGGTCAGCCCCAGCATTTT. It encodes CASSIEAWVGQPQHF. Filled out from reference TRBV19 and TRBJ1-5, the complete variable domain reads DGGITQSPKYLFRKEGQNVTLSCEQNLNHDAMYWYRQDPGQGLRLIYYSQIVNDFQKGDIAEGYSVSREKKESFPLTVTSAQKNPTAFYLCASSIEAWVGQPQHFGDGTRLSIL.

The rearrangement uses TRBV14 and TRBJ2-5; 7 nucleotides match TRBD2. The germline CDR1 and CDR2 sequences are SGHDN and FVKESK. This CDR3 comprises 16 residues. J gave up 0 bases and V 0 bases, and 4 bases lay outside the gene matches. The CDR3 DNA is TGTGCCAGCAGCCAAGATAAGGGGACTAACCAAGAGACCCAGTACTTC. Translating it yields CASSQDKGTNQETQYF.

The chain carries TRBV5-7 and TRBJ1-1; the D gene is possibly TRBD1 (5 bases). TRBV5-7 is given ORF status, its function remaining uncertain. V gave up 3 bases and J gave up 4 bases, with 13 bases separating them. CDR3 length: 14 residues. The CDR3 coding sequence is TGTGCCAGCAGCTGCCGCAGGGTGCGCACTGAAGCTTTCTTT. Encoded protein: CASSCRRVRTEAFF.

J is TRBJ1-6 and V is TRBV10-1; D uncertain. Germline V lookup: CDR1 WNHNN, CDR2 SYGVQD (reference sequence). The CDR3 loop spans 12 amino acids. The germline V and J ends were trimmed by 2 bases and 9 bases, with 5 bases remaining between them. The CDR3 is CASSEGSSPLHF. The CDR3 DNA reads TGCGCCAGCAGTGAGGGGAGTTCACCCCTCCACTTT.

The CDR3 loop reads CATGVTSPLHF. CDR3 nucleotide sequence: TGTGCGACAGGGGTAACCTCACCCCTCCACTTT. J is TRBJ1-6 and V is TRBV6-5; 8 bases are a match to TRBD1. CDR1 and CDR2 (germline): MNHEY, SVGAGI. This CDR3 has 11 residues.

This chain uses TRBV21-1 with TRBJ1-1. TRBV21-1 is classified as a pseudogene. This CDR3 is 13 amino acids long. CDR3 DNA: TGTGCCAGCACCCCCTTCCCACGAGAGGAAGCTTTCTTT. This gives the protein CASTPFPREEAFF.

V usage is TRBV4-1 and J usage is TRBJ1-1; a possible D gene is TRBD1 (6 bases). The V end was cut by 8 bases, the J end by 2 bases, with 18 bases between. Germline CDR1 reads MGHRA; CDR2 reads YSYEKL. This CDR3 contains 15 residues. The CDR3 DNA follows: TGCGCCAGCGCCCCCACACAGGGAGATAACACTGAAGCTTTCTTT. Its translation: CASAPTQGDNTEAFF.

This clone was seen only a few times. The genes are TRBV4-1 and TRBJ1-3; D uncertain. Trimming shortened V by 0 bases and J by 0 bases, and 9 bases separated the two germline ends. Germline assignment: CDR1 MGHRA and CDR2 YSYEKL. This CDR3 has 16 residues. Here the CDR3 DNA reads TGCGCCAGCAGCCAAGAACGAGCCGTCTCTGGAAACACCATATATTTT. It specifies CASSQERAVSGNTIYF.

The chain links TRBV11-1 to TRBJ1-6, with TRBD1 matching over 8 bases. Trimming at V came to 8 bases and at J to 5 bases, leaving 5 bases not matched to a gene. Germline lookup yields CDR1 SGHAT and CDR2 FQDESV (reference sequence). This CDR3 has 14 amino acids. CDR3 in amino acids: CASSYRGNNSPLHF. Here the CDR3 DNA reads TGTGCCAGCTCCTACAGGGGGAATAATTCACCCCTCCACTTT.

V and J are TRBV29-1 and TRBJ1-2; perhaps TRBD1 as D (6 bases). The CDR3 is 13 residues long. Germline V gene lookup returns CDR1 SQVTM and CDR2 ANQGSEA. Trimming pared 4 bases from V and 2 bases from J, leaving 11 bases between. In DNA, the CDR3 is TGCAGCGTTGGGGGTCAGGGGAACTATGGCTACACCTTC. Residues: CSVGGQGNYGYTF.

J is TRBJ1-1 and V is TRBV5-1; TRBD1 matches at 10 bases. Germline V gene data show CDR1 as SGHRS and CDR2 as YFSETQ. The CDR3 contains 14 residues. Trimming at V came to 4 bases and at J to 9 bases, leaving 9 bases not matched to a gene. This CDR3 is CASSAYDRGQKAFF. The DNA for the CDR3 is TGCGCCAGCAGCGCCTACGACAGGGGGCAAAAAGCTTTCTTT.

This clone was detected only a few times. The genes are TRBV14 and TRBJ2-1; maybe TRBD1 (6 bases). Looked up from germline, CDR1 is SGHDN and CDR2 is FVKESK. The CDR3 consists of 14 residues. V was trimmed by 2 bases and J by 6 bases, leaving 11 bases between them. CDR3 sequence (DNA): TGTGCCAGCAGCCAATTGACAGGTTCCAATGAGCAGTTCTTC. It encodes CASSQLTGSNEQFF. The whole variable domain, filled in from reference TRBV14 and TRBJ2-1, reads EAGVTQFPSHSVIEKGQTVTLRCDPISGHDNLYWYRRVMGKEIKFLLHFVKESKQDESGMPNNRFLAERTGGTYSTLKVQPAELEDSGVYFCASSQLTGSNEQFFGPGTRLTVL.

V is TRBV6-5 and J is TRBJ2-2, with D unclear. CDR1 MNHEY and CDR2 SVGAGI come from the germline V gene. This CDR3 comprises 14 residues. Between the trimmed V and J ends, which lost 4 bases and 2 bases, there was a span of 8 bases. The CDR3 nucleotides read TGTGCCAGCAGTTCCTCGGTCAACACCGGGGAGCTGTTTTTT. Translation: CASSSSVNTGELFF.

CDR3 nucleotide sequence: TGTGCCAGCAAGAGGGGGGGCTATAGCAATCAGCCCCAGCATTTT. Protein product: CASKRGGYSNQPQHF. The chain recombines TRBV6-5 with TRBJ1-5, with D possibly matching TRBD1 (6 bases). Germline V CDR1 and CDR2: MNHEY, SVGAGI. Trimming shortened V by 7 bases and J by 0 bases, and 13 bases separated the two germline ends. This CDR3 has 15 residues.

This clone has only one observation. The chain uses TRBV5-1 and TRBJ2-1; D is perhaps TRBD1 or TRBD2 (6 bases each). Germline V gene sequence: CDR1 SGHRS, CDR2 YFSETQ. The CDR3 extends over 15 amino acids. Trimming took off 6 bases at V and 5 bases at J, with 18 bases between the two ends. Here the CDR3 reads CASTPLVGGNNEQFF. DNA for the CDR3: TGCGCCAGCACCCCCCTGGTGGGGGGCAACAATGAGCAGTTCTTC.

The chain employs TRBV6-5 and TRBJ2-1; TRBD2 matches 7 bases. Looked up from germline, CDR1 is MNHEY and CDR2 is SVGAGI. V lost 4 bases and J lost 14; bases outside the gene matches: 17. The CDR3 length is 15 residues. This CDR3 reads CASSSMGGGNSREFF. In nucleotides, the CDR3 is TGTGCCAGCAGTTCAATGGGGGGGGGTAATAGTAGGGAGTTCTTC.

This clone has a single count. The V call is TRBV2, the J call TRBJ2-7; 8 nucleotides agree with TRBD1. This CDR3 has 14 amino acids. V dropped 6 bases and J dropped 9; count of bases not matched to a gene: 13. Germline-derived CDR1 and CDR2 are SNHLY and FYNNEI. CDR3 amino acids: CASSGQGTTLRQYF. CDR3 bases: TGTGCCAGCAGCGGACAGGGAACGACCCTACGGCAGTACTTC. Variable domain in full (rest from reference TRBV2 and TRBJ2-7): EPEVTQTPSHQVTQMGQEVILRCVPISNHLYFYWYRQILGQKVEFLVSFYNNEISEKSEIFDDQFSVERPDGSNFTLKIRSTKLEDSAMYFCASSGQGTTLRQYFGPGTRLTVT.

This clone came up a few times. The CDR3: CASSEFLGGYEQFF. The CDR3 DNA follows: TGTGCCAGCAGTGAATTCTTGGGGGGCTATGAGCAGTTCTTC. The chain couples TRBV2 to TRBJ2-1, with D perhaps assigned TRBD1 or TRBD2 (6 bases each). Germline V gene data show CDR1 as SNHLY and CDR2 as FYNNEI. Trimming cost V 2 bases and J 8 bases, with 13 bases left between them. CDR3 length: 14 residues. Full variable domain (outside the CDR3, taken from reference TRBV2 and TRBJ2-1): EPEVTQTPSHQVTQMGQEVILRCVPISNHLYFYWYRQILGQKVEFLVSFYNNEISEKSEIFDDQFSVERPDGSNFTLKIRSTKLEDSAMYFCASSEFLGGYEQFFGPGTRLTVL.

J is TRBJ2-7 and V is TRBV6-6; the match to TRBD1 covers 8 bases. The CDR3 extends over 13 amino acids. Germline V CDR1 and CDR2: MNHNY, SVGAGI (reference sequence). J lost 4 bases, V lost 6 bases, and 5 bases had no gene match. CDR3 sequence reads: CASRRTGSYEQYF. CDR3 nucleotide sequence: TGTGCCAGCAGAAGGACAGGGTCTTACGAGCAGTACTTC.

J is TRBJ1-2 and V is TRBV28; 11 bases match TRBD1. Germline lookup yields CDR1 MDHEN and CDR2 SYDVKM. The CDR3 is 16 residues long. V shed 3 bases and J 4 bases; nucleotides not matched to a gene: 7. CDR3 in DNA: TGTGCCAGCAGTTTGGCTGGACAGGGGGCTCTCTATGGCTACACCTTC. It is translated as CASSLAGQGALYGYTF.

The chain joins TRBV19 to TRBJ2-3, with D perhaps being TRBD1 or TRBD2 (6 bases each). The germline CDR1 and CDR2 sequences are LNHDA and SQIVND (reference sequence). The CDR3 is 15 residues long. Trimming removed 5 bases from V and 1 base from J, with 13 bases in between. The CDR3 coding sequence is TGTGCCAGTAGTCTCGAGGGGGGCCGCACAGATACGCAGTATTTT. Its translation is CASSLEGGRTDTQYF.